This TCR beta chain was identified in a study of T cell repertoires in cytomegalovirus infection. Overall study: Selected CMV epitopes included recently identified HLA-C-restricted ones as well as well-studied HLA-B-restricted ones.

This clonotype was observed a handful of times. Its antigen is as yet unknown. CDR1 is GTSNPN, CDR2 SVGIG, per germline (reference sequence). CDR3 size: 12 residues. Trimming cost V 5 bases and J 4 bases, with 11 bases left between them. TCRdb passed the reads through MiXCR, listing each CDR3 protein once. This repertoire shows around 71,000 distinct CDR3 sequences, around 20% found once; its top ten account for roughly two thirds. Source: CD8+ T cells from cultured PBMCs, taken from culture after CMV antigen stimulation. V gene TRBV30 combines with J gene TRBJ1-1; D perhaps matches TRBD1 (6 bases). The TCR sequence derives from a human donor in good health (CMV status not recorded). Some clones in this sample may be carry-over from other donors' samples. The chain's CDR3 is CAWGPRGTEAFF. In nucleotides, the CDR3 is TGTGCCTGGGGCCCCAGGGGCACTGAAGCTTTCTTT.